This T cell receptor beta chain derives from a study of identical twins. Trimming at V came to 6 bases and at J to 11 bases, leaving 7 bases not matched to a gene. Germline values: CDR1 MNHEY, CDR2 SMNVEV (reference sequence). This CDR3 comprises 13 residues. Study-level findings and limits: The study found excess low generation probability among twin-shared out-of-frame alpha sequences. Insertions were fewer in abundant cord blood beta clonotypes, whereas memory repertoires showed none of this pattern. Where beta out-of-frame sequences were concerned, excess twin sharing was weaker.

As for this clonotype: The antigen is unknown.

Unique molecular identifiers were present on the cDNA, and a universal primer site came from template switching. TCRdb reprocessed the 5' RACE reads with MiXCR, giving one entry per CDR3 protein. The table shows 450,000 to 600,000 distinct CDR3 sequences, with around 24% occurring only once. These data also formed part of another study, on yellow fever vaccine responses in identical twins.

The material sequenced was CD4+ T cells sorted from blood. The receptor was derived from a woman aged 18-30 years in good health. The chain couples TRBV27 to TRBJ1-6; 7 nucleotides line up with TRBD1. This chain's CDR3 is CASRQGTGPPLHF. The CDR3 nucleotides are TGTGCCAGCAGACAGGGGACCGGGCCACCCCTCCACTTT.